One sample yielded the 32 T cell receptor beta chains listed below, sequenced in a study of shared clonotypes between healthy human individuals. Assay used: immunoSEQ multiplex PCR; TCRdb lists only in-frame clones, some missing. The sample carries about 1.1 million clones, around 77% recorded once. Sequences were obtained from memory CD4+ T cells from PBMCs. The subset here: CD45RA-negative fraction. These receptors all come from a man aged 18 to 30 in good health. Some clones in this sample may be carry-over from other donors' samples.

The chain's CDR3 is CASSEGLAGLNEQFF. The CDR3, as DNA: TGTGCCAGCAGTGAAGGACTAGCGGGCCTCAATGAGCAGTTCTTC. The chain uses TRBV2 and TRBJ2-1, with TRBD2 matching 10 bases. This CDR3 spans 15 amino acids. V gave up 1 base and J gave up 6 bases; unmatched junction bases: 3. Germline CDR1 and CDR2: SNHLY and FYNNEI.

The chain links TRBV9 to TRBJ2-5, with unresolved D. This CDR3 is 14 amino acids long. Trimming took off 3 bases at V and 4 bases at J, with 13 bases between the two ends. Germline V gene sequence: CDR1 SGDLS, CDR2 YYNGEE. CDR3 in amino acids: CASSAYGPPETQYF. The CDR3 region has the DNA TGTGCCAGCAGCGCCTACGGGCCCCCAGAGACCCAGTACTTC.

This clone has more than one count but fewer than ten. The chain uses TRBV4-2 and TRBJ1-4, with D perhaps TRBD1 (5 bases). The germline V and J ends were trimmed by 3 bases and 8 bases, with 16 bases remaining between them. The CDR3 is 15 amino acids. CDR1 and CDR2 from the germline V gene are LGHNA and YNFKEQ. The CDR3 DNA reads TGTGCCAGCAGCCAGTCGGGGGGAGATGGAGAAAAACTGTTTTTT. Protein product: CASSQSGGDGEKLFF.

This clone was seen only once. J is TRBJ1-1 and V is TRBV7-3; no clear D gene. The CDR3 spans 15 residues. The V end was cut by 2 bases, the J end by 2 bases, with 12 bases between. Germline CDR1 SGHTA, CDR2 FQGTGA. The CDR3 sequence is CASSLGPRENTEAFF. The CDR3 nucleotides are TGTGCCAGCAGCTTAGGCCCGAGAGAAAACACTGAAGCTTTCTTT.

The V call is TRBV11-2, the J call TRBJ2-7; possibly TRBD1 for D (5 bases). The length of the CDR3 is 14 residues. V lost 6 bases and J 5 bases, leaving 17 bases between the germline ends. Germline V lookup: CDR1 SGHAT, CDR2 FQNNGV. CDR3 residues: CASRAIRVGHEQYF. In DNA form, the CDR3 reads TGTGCCAGCAGAGCTATCAGGGTAGGCCACGAGCAGTACTTC.

The V gene is TRBV19, the J gene TRBJ1-1; D gene uncertain. The V end was cut by 5 bases, the J end by 5 bases, with 12 bases between. The CDR3 extends over 13 amino acids. CDR1 LNHDA and CDR2 SQIVND come from the germline V gene (reference sequence). The CDR3 loop is CASSQRVGTEAFF. The CDR3 region has the DNA TGTGCCAGTAGTCAACGGGTTGGGACTGAAGCTTTCTTT.

Turning to this clone: At one of its ends the junction is not consistent with the germline gene, which may arise from a read error. The chain links TRBV7-9 to TRBJ2-3; TRBD1 matches 9 bases. CDR1 is SEHNR and CDR2 is FQNEAQ in the germline V gene (reference sequence). CDR3 length: 17 residues. The CDR3 loop reads CASSLARDRDYTYTQYF. DNA of the CDR3: TGTGCCAGCAGCTTAGCCCGGGACAGGGATTACACATATACGCAGTATTTT.

The chain recombines TRBV9 with TRBJ2-3; the match to TRBD2 covers 10 bases. From germline, CDR1 is SGDLS and CDR2 YYNGEE. Losses at the gene ends were 3 bases for V and 1 base for J; bases not matched to a gene: 11. The length of the CDR3 is 18 residues. This chain's CDR3 is CASSALAGVRGGTDTQYF. The CDR3 nucleotides are TGTGCCAGCAGCGCTCTAGCGGGAGTTAGAGGGGGCACAGATACGCAGTATTTT.

The V gene is TRBV14, the J gene TRBJ2-2; D tentatively fits TRBD1 or TRBD2 (5 bases each). V shed 2 bases and J shed 1 base, with 8 bases lying between them. The CDR3 consists of 15 residues. From germline, CDR1 is SGHDN and CDR2 FVKESK. The CDR3 loop is CASSQPGRNTGELFF. The CDR3 DNA reads as TGTGCCAGCAGCCAACCGGGACGGAACACCGGGGAGCTGTTTTTT.

This clone was counted between two and nine times. The chain is built from TRBV2 and TRBJ1-3; tentatively, D is TRBD1 (5 bases). This CDR3 has 15 residues. V gave up 3 bases and J gave up 0 bases, with 9 bases separating them. In germline, CDR1 is SNHLY, CDR2 FYNNEI. The CDR3 nucleotides read TGTGCCAGCAGTGACAGGGCGAGCTCTGGAAACACCATATATTTT. Protein sequence: CASSDRASSGNTIYF.

This clone appeared a few times. The rearrangement uses TRBV5-1 and TRBJ2-1, with 15 nucleotides matching TRBD2. Trimming at V came to 4 bases and at J to 0 bases, leaving 8 bases not matched to a gene. Germline V lookup: CDR1 SGHRS, CDR2 YFSETQ. This CDR3 comprises 19 residues. CDR3 protein: CASSPGGTSGRSSYNEQFF. The CDR3 DNA reads TGCGCCAGCAGCCCAGGAGGGACTAGCGGGAGGAGCTCCTACAATGAGCAGTTCTTC.

This clone was seen more than once but under ten times. The rearrangement uses TRBV11-2 and TRBJ1-3, with D unresolved. The CDR3 length is 14 residues. CDR1 and CDR2 (germline): SGHAT, FQNNGV. V was trimmed by 4 bases and J by 4 bases, leaving 11 bases between them. CDR3 in DNA: TGTGCCAGCAGCTCCACGACGTGGGGAAACACCATATATTTT. Translation gives CASSSTTWGNTIYF. Variable domain in full (rest from reference TRBV11-2 and TRBJ1-3): EAGVAQSPRYKIIEKRQSVAFWCNPISGHATLYWYQQILGQGPKLLIQFQNNGVVDDSQLPKDRFSAERLKGVDSTLKIQPAKLEDSAVYLCASSSTTWGNTIYFGEGSWLTVV.

The rearrangement links TRBV28 to TRBJ2-1, with D perhaps matching TRBD1 or TRBD2 (5 bases each). Germline V CDR1 and CDR2: MDHEN, SYDVKM. The CDR3 has 15 residues. The V gene lost 3 bases and the J gene lost 9 bases, with 18 bases spanning the gap. CDR3 protein: CASSLPGMAGGEQFF. As DNA, the CDR3 is TGTGCCAGCAGTTTGCCCGGGATGGCTGGGGGTGAGCAGTTCTTC. The whole variable domain, remainder taken from reference TRBV28 and TRBJ2-1, is DVKVTQSSRYLVKRTGEKVFLECVQDMDHENMFWYRQDPGLGLRLIYFSYDVKMKEKGDIPEGYSVSREKKERFSLILESASTNQTSMYLCASSLPGMAGGEQFFGPGTRLTVL.

The chain has TRBV5-6 and TRBJ1-1; D perhaps matches TRBD1 (5 bases). The germline V gene encodes CDR1 SGHDT and CDR2 YYEEEE. Trimming pared 2 bases from V and 2 bases from J, leaving 16 bases between. The CDR3 is 16 amino acids. The DNA of the CDR3 is TGTGCCAGCAGCTTCCCTACGGGGACTCCAAACACTGAAGCTTTCTTT. Its translation: CASSFPTGTPNTEAFF.

The genes are TRBV2 and TRBJ2-1, with 8 bases that match TRBD2. CDR3 length: 15 residues. Germline trimming cut 10 bases from V and 4 bases from J; bases unmatched to any gene: 12. From germline, CDR1 is SNHLY and CDR2 FYNNEI. The CDR3 bases are TGTGCCATACTGAGCCGGCGGGAGGTATACAATGAGCAGTTCTTC. Protein sequence: CAILSRREVYNEQFF.

The chain recombines TRBV21-1 with TRBJ1-3. TRBV21-1 is given as a pseudogene. CDR3 length: 11 residues. The CDR3 bases are TGTGCCAGCCCTCGCGGAAACACCATATATTTT. The encoded protein is CASPRGNTIYF.

The J gene is TRBJ1-2, the V gene TRBV7-8; D call uncertain. The CDR3 is made up of 13 amino acids. V gave up 3 bases and J gave up 3 bases, with 8 bases separating them. Germline V lookup: CDR1 SGHVS, CDR2 FQNEAQ. CDR3 coding DNA: TGTGCCAGCAGCTTGGGCGGGGACTATGGCTACACCTTC. Translation: CASSLGGDYGYTF. The full variable domain, rest sourced from reference TRBV7-8 and TRBJ1-2, is GAGVSQSPRYKVAKRGQDVALRCDPISGHVSLFWYQQALGQGPEFLTYFQNEAQLDKSGLPSDRFFAERPEGSVSTLKIQRTQQEDSAVYLCASSLGGDYGYTFGSGTRLTVV.

The chain links TRBV11-2 to TRBJ2-7; D is possibly TRBD2 (6 bases). Germline V gives CDR1 SGHAT, CDR2 FQNNGV. The CDR3 extends over 16 amino acids. The V gene lost 2 bases and the J gene lost 5 bases, with 19 bases spanning the gap. CDR3 bases: TGTGCCAGCAGCTTATTGTCAGCGGGCAGAAAAGACGAGCAGTACTTC. It yields the protein CASSLLSAGRKDEQYF.

The chain couples TRBV9 to TRBJ2-1; no definite D call. Germline V gene data show CDR1 as SGDLS and CDR2 as YYNGEE. The V end was cut by 9 bases, the J end by 9 bases, with 10 bases between. This CDR3 is built from 10 residues. For the CDR3, the DNA is TGTGCCACTAAGGAGCGTGAGCAGTTCTTC. This sequence encodes CATKEREQFF. The complete variable domain, with remaining parts taken from reference TRBV9 and TRBJ2-1, reads DSGVTQTPKHLITATGQRVTLRCSPRSGDLSVYWYQQSLDQGLQFLIQYYNGEERAKGNILERFSAQQFPDLHSELNLSSLELGDSALYFCATKEREQFFGPGTRLTVL.

The chain is built from TRBV7-2 and TRBJ2-5; no definite D call. Germline CDR1 and CDR2: SGHTA and FQGNSA. The CDR3 runs 15 residues. The V end lost 1 base, the J end lost 1 base, and 10 bases lay between the germline ends. The CDR3, as DNA: TGTGCCAGCAGCTTAGATTACACTCGCCAAGAGACCCAGTACTTC. Protein product: CASSLDYTRQETQYF.

The V gene is TRBV7-9, the J gene TRBJ1-2; D remains unclear. The V gene's germline CDR1 is SEHNR and CDR2 FQNEAQ (reference sequence). This CDR3 is 15 amino acids long. V gave up 4 bases and J gave up 6 bases, with 18 bases separating them. CDR3 residues: CASSSTKGGPDGYTF. The CDR3 nucleotides are TGTGCCAGCAGCTCCACCAAGGGAGGACCTGATGGCTACACCTTC.

The chain employs TRBV11-3 and TRBJ2-3, with unresolved D. The length of the CDR3 is 14 residues. Per germline, CDR1 SGHNT and CDR2 YENEEA. Trimming shortened V by 6 bases and J by 1 base, and 11 bases separated the two germline ends. The CDR3 loop reads CASSLHRGTDTQYF. The CDR3 bases are TGTGCCAGCAGTTTACATAGGGGCACAGATACGCAGTATTTT.

Details on this clone: Other DNA sequences in the same sample also yield this CDR3. The V call is TRBV5-4, the J call TRBJ2-3, with 7 bases lining up with TRBD2. Unmatched junction bases numbered 5, after V lost 4 bases and J lost 0 bases. This CDR3 spans 15 amino acids. Germline V gene lookup returns CDR1 SGHNT and CDR2 YYREEE (reference sequence). The CDR3 reads CASSLSGTSTDTQYF. In nucleotides, the CDR3 is TGTGCCAGCAGCCTCAGCGGGACTAGCACAGATACGCAGTATTTT.

The J gene is TRBJ1-1, the V gene TRBV5-1; a weak D match, TRBD1 (5 bases). Germline CDR1 reads SGHRS; CDR2 reads YFSETQ. V gave up 5 bases and J gave up 2 bases, with 19 bases separating them. CDR3 size: 16 residues. In nucleotides, the CDR3 is TGCGCCAGCAGTCTATTTGGGTCCCAGGGTAACACTGAAGCTTTCTTT. It codes for CASSLFGSQGNTEAFF.

V usage is TRBV28 and J usage is TRBJ1-2, with 7 bases matching TRBD1. Germline assignment: CDR1 MDHEN and CDR2 SYDVKM. With 2 bases clipped from V and 8 bases from J, the junction kept 2 bases outside the gene matches. CDR3 length: 12 residues. CDR3 nucleotide sequence: TGTGCCAGCAGTTTAGGGACAGTCGGCTACACCTTC. Translated, it gives CASSLGTVGYTF.

CDR3 sequence: CASSLETLSRVNTEAFF. The CDR3, as DNA: TGCGCCAGCAGCTTGGAAACGTTATCAAGGGTTAACACTGAAGCTTTCTTT. The chain uses TRBV5-1 and TRBJ1-1; D call uncertain. Germline loops: CDR1 SGHRS, CDR2 YFSETQ. Trimming took off 0 bases at V and 2 bases at J, with 17 bases between the two ends. The CDR3 spans 17 residues.

This clone was detected once. The rearrangement links TRBV5-1 to TRBJ2-2, with D perhaps matching TRBD1 (6 bases). This CDR3 is 15 amino acids long. The V end was cut by 4 bases, the J end by 2 bases, with 12 bases between. Germline values: CDR1 SGHRS, CDR2 YFSETQ. CDR3 sequence: CASSTGTTNTGELFF. CDR3 sequence (DNA): TGCGCCAGCAGCACCGGGACAACCAACACCGGGGAGCTGTTTTTT.

The chain carries TRBV6-1 and TRBJ2-6; D gene unclear. From germline, CDR1 is MNHNS and CDR2 SASEGT. The germline V and J ends were trimmed by 7 bases and 0 bases, with 10 bases remaining between them. The CDR3 is 15 residues long. The CDR3 spells CASISAASGANVLTF. CDR3 DNA sequence: TGTGCCAGCATCTCAGCTGCCTCTGGGGCCAACGTCCTGACTTTC.

The chain combines TRBV4-2 with TRBJ2-1; 10 bases are a match to TRBD2. CDR1 and CDR2 from the germline V gene are LGHNA and YNFKEQ. With V trimmed by 0 bases and J by 2 bases, 10 bases remained unmatched. The CDR3 is 19 amino acids. The DNA for the CDR3 is TGTGCCAGCAGCCAAGACGTTCTTCCAGCGGGAGGGGCCTACAATGAGCAGTTCTTC. Its protein product is CASSQDVLPAGGAYNEQFF.

The J gene is TRBJ2-7, the V gene TRBV7-2; D is possibly TRBD1 (6 bases). Germline V lookup: CDR1 SGHTA, CDR2 FQGNSA. CDR3 size: 15 residues. V lost 4 bases and J lost 2, with 15 bases in between. DNA for the CDR3: TGTGCCAGCAGCTACATGCCAGGGGCTACCTACGAGCAGTACTTC. Translated: CASSYMPGATYEQYF.

Points on this clone: This CDR3 is also generated by other DNA sequences in the sample. The chain is built from TRBV28 and TRBJ2-7; perhaps TRBD1 as D (6 bases). The V end was cut by 5 bases, the J end by 2 bases, with 16 bases between. The CDR3 spans 15 residues. CDR1 is MDHEN, CDR2 SYDVKM, per germline. The chain's CDR3 is CASSPGTSGAYEQYF. CDR3 nucleotide sequence: TGTGCCAGCAGTCCCGGCACCTCAGGGGCCTACGAGCAGTACTTC.

This CDR3 is CASSLGWDRGVGANVLTF. The CDR3 nucleotides read TGTGCCAGCAGCTTGGGATGGGACAGGGGTGTTGGGGCCAACGTCCTGACTTTC. V is TRBV5-4 and J is TRBJ2-6; 10 positions agree with TRBD1. CDR1 and CDR2 from the germline V gene are SGHNT and YYREEE (reference sequence). Trimming cost V 0 bases and J 3 bases; bases outside gene matches: 6. The length of the CDR3 is 18 residues. The full variable domain, completed using reference TRBV5-4 and TRBJ2-6, is ETGVTQSPTHLIKTRGQQVTLRCSSQSGHNTVSWYQQALGQGPQFIFQYYREEENGRGNFPPRFSGLQFPNYSSELNVNALELDDSALYLCASSLGWDRGVGANVLTFGAGSRLTVL.